These 3 T cell receptor beta chains originate from one sample sequenced in a study of preoperative IRX-2 immunotherapy in early breast cancer. Clones were sequenced by immunoSEQ multiplex PCR, and TCRdb holds only the in-frame ones, with some missing. The table shows about 23,000 clones, with more than 80% occurring only once. The treatment was: preoperative locoregional IRX-2 cytokine immunotherapy. The sample here was tumor tissue, taken after IRX-2 immunotherapy. The receptors originated from a human donor with breast cancer.

The V gene is TRBV5-4, the J gene TRBJ2-6; TRBD1 matches 11 bases. Germline V lookup: CDR1 SGHNT, CDR2 YYREEE (reference sequence). The CDR3 has 18 amino acids. The J segment lost 0 bases and the V segment lost 4 bases, leaving 6 bases of the junction unmatched. The CDR3: CASSPGTGGFSGANVLTF. In nucleotides, the CDR3 is TGTGCCAGCAGCCCCGGGACAGGGGGGTTCTCTGGGGCCAACGTCCTGACTTTC. Combining the CDR3 with reference TRBV5-4 and TRBJ2-6 gives the whole variable domain ETGVTQSPTHLIKTRGQQVTLRCSSQSGHNTVSWYQQALGQGPQFIFQYYREEENGRGNFPPRFSGLQFPNYSSELNVNALELDDSALYLCASSPGTGGFSGANVLTFGAGSRLTVL.

This sequence joins TRBV6-6 and TRBJ2-1; 10 bases are shared with TRBD2. Germline lookup yields CDR1 MNHNY and CDR2 SVGAGI (reference sequence). After removal of 5 bases from V and 8 bases from J, the junction contained 12 bases not matched to a gene. The CDR3 contains 16 residues. As DNA, the CDR3 is TGTGCCAGCAGTACCCGGGGGAGCGGGGGGGCAGATGAGCAGTTCTTC. It translates to CASSTRGSGGADEQFF.

V and J are TRBV10-1 and TRBJ2-3; no reliable D call. Trimming took off 2 bases at V and 5 bases at J, with 11 bases between the two ends. Germline-derived CDR1 and CDR2 are WNHNN and SYGVQD (reference sequence). There are 14 residues in the CDR3. The CDR3 region has the DNA TGCGCCAGCAGTGAGAGTGGGCAACGAGATACGCAGTATTTT. Protein product: CASSESGQRDTQYF.